The subject of this entry is one T cell receptor (beta chain). This clone was seen a handful of times. Its antigen target is currently unknown. There are no base qualities to consult, and no much larger clone falls within one base. In light of the paper, this sample's time point label describes: baseline pretreatment blood. In the paper's terms, the treatment or condition label means: 15 Gy SBRT to primary tumor, nephrectomy 4 weeks later. To follow tumor-enriched clonotypes, serial peripheral blood was collected from radiation-treated patients at baseline and at 2 weeks and 4 weeks after SBRT. Every patient's renal cell carcinoma showed clear cell pathology. The QIAamp DNA Blood Mini Kit (Qiagen) was used to prepare genomic DNA for TCR sequencing. The analyses included only samples that passed all quality control checks. Reading the germline V gene (reference sequence) gives CDR1 MNHNY and CDR2 SVGAGI. V and J are trimmed by 10 bases and 1 base, and the gene matches miss 11 bases of the junction. The cysteine opens and the phenylalanine closes a CDR3 of 15 amino acids. Just CDR3 DNA is preserved here, 45 bases in frame from base 1.

These data come from a study of radiation and T cells in renal cell carcinoma (dated by TCRdb to the early 2020s). Concerning the study at large: Samples came from a clinical trial, in which primary renal cell carcinomas received 15 Gy stereotactic body radiation therapy followed by nephrectomy 4 weeks later. A total of some 55 samples underwent TCR beta sequencing, made up of about 25 tumors and about 27 peripheral blood samples. Across all 50 or so samples, 3,800,000 or so unique CDR3 nucleotide sequences encoding over 2.5 million unique CDR3 amino acid sequences were identified.

Study-wide findings and limitations: In blood, the top tumor clonotypes increased between baseline and 2 weeks post-radiation and then shrank by 4 weeks, which suggests that tumor-resident clones expanded only transiently. No pretreatment tumor biopsies were available, so the baseline intratumoral presence of clonotypes could not be determined. Blood repertoire dynamics were not followed beyond 4 weeks after treatment. Effects of radiation dose or scheduling on the TCR repertoire could not be addressed with the single-armed trial design.

TCR beta libraries were generated from genomic DNA with the immunoSEQ kit, following the manufacturer's recommendations. To prepare libraries, a first multiplex PCR with proprietary primers was run, followed by a second PCR that added unique barcodes, and a bead cleanup was done after each round. Each sample batch included a kit-provided positive control reaction and a negative control reaction. The final libraries underwent checking on an Agilent 4200 TapeStation D1000 ScreenTape, volumetric pooling, and quantification by qPCR. Sequencing was performed on an Illumina NextSeq500 with a MidOutput 150-cycle cartridge, and 156 Read1 and 15 Index1 cycles were run with kit custom primers. The pooled library was loaded at 0.9 to 1 pM, with an approximately 21% PhiX control spiked in. The published analysis was carried out like this. Vendor-processed data were analyzed in R, and a clonotype was defined as all T cells sharing the same CDR3 nucleotide sequence. In the clone abundance analyses, frequencies were normalized to the 10,000 most abundant clones in each sample. Public T cell clones, which averaged fewer than five per sample, were removed prior to analysis. An abundance difference of at least 32-fold between compartments was the criterion for calling clonotypes tumor-enriched or baseline blood-enriched. A beta-binomial differential abundance model was used to identify clonotypes that expanded or contracted between blood time points. Tumor-blood repertoire similarity was measured with the Baroni-Urbani and Buser coefficient, and groups were compared using two-tailed Wilcoxon tests in R. TCRdb stores this immuneACCESS table with in-frame sequences only. Part of the clones is absent; in the studies checked, under half of the shortfall reflects unresolved V genes, and no reason is known for the rest. V, J and clone size reflect that table, while D and trimming were determined from the DNA. The sample table lists roughly 100,000 clones, over 65% of them with a count of one. 5% to 7.5% of the sample comes from the top ten.

The sequence came from a man aged 60-69 years with renal cell carcinoma. The sequence is built from TRBV6-6 and TRBJ1-1; a stretch of 8 junction bases matches TRBD1. The sequencing here drew on blood, taken from a patient whose treatment included radiotherapy and nephrectomy. The CDR3 region reads CAIAYTGTGNTEAFF. The nucleotides are TGTGCCATCGCGTATACCGGGACAGGGAACACTGAAGCTTTCTTT.